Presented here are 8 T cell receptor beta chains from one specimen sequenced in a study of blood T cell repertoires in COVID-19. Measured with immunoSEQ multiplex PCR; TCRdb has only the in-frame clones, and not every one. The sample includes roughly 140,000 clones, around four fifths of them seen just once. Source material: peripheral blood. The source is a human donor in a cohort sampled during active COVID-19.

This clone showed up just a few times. The CDR3 bases are TGTGCCAGCAGCCTCGGACTAGCGGGGACGTACGGGGAGCTGTTTTTT. Its protein product is CASSLGLAGTYGELFF. J is TRBJ2-2 and V is TRBV7-2; the match to TRBD2 covers 12 bases. Trimming took 5 bases from V and 7 from J; bases not matched to a gene: 8. CDR3 size: 16 residues. Germline CDR1 SGHTA, CDR2 FQGNSA.

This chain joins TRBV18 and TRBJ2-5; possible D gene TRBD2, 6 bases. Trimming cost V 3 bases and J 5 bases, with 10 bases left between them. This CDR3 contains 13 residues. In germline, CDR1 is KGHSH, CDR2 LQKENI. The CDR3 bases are TGTGCCAGCTCACCGGGGGGTGTGGAGACCCAGTACTTC. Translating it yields CASSPGGVETQYF.

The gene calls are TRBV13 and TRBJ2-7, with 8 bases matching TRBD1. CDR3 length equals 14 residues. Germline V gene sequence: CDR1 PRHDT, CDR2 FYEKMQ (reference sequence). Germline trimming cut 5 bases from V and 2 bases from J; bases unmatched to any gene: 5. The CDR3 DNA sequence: TGTGCCAGCAGCCCTGGGACAGGAGCCTACGAGCAGTACTTC. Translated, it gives CASSPGTGAYEQYF.

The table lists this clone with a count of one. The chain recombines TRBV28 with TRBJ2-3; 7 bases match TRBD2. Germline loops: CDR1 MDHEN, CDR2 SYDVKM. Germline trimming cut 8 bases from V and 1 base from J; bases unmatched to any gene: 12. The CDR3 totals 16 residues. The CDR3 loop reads CASPPSASGRTDTQYF. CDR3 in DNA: TGTGCCAGCCCCCCCTCGGCTAGCGGACGCACAGATACGCAGTATTTT.

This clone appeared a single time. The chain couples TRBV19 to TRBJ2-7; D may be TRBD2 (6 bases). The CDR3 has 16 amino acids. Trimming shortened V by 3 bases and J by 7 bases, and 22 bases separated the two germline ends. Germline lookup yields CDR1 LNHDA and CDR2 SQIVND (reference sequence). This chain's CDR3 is CASSMVRGARGKEQYF. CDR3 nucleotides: TGTGCCAGTAGTATGGTTCGCGGGGCAAGGGGCAAGGAGCAGTACTTC.

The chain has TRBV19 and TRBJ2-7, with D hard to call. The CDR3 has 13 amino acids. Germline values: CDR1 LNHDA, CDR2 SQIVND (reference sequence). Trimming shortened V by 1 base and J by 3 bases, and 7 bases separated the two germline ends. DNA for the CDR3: TGTGCCAGTAGTATAGCTTCAGACTACGAGCAGTACTTC. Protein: CASSIASDYEQYF.

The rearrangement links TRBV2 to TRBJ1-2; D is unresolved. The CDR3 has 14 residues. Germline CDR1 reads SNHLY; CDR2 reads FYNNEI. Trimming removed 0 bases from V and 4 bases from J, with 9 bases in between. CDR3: CASSEALMAYGYTF. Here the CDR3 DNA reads TGTGCCAGCAGTGAAGCGCTTATGGCCTATGGCTACACCTTC. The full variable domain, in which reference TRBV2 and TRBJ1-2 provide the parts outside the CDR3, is EPEVTQTPSHQVTQMGQEVILRCVPISNHLYFYWYRQILGQKVEFLVSFYNNEISEKSEIFDDQFSVERPDGSNFTLKIRSTKLEDSAMYFCASSEALMAYGYTFGSGTRLTVV.

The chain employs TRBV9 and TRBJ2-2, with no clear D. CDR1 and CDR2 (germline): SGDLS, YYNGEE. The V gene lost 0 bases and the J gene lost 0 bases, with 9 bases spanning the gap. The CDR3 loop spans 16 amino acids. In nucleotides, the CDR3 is TGTGCCAGCAGCGTAGCTGAGTCACCGAACACCGGGGAGCTGTTTTTT. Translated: CASSVAESPNTGELFF.